This T cell receptor (beta chain) was obtained from a study of radiation and T cells in renal cell carcinoma. Turning to this clone: The antigen is not known.

Assay used: immunoSEQ multiplex PCR; TCRdb lists only in-frame clones, some missing. The sample records over 30,000 clones, roughly 80% being singletons. General observations from the study: Without pretreatment biopsies, baseline tumor clonotype presence was undetermined. In blood, top tumor clones expanded by 2 weeks, shrinking by 4.

The germline V gene has CDR1 SGHKS and CDR2 YYEKEE (reference sequence). This CDR3 is 17 amino acids long. V was clipped by 0 bases and J by 2 bases, with 16 bases between them. Time point of the sample: blood 4 weeks post-SBRT, at nephrectomy. This sample's treatment: 15 Gy SBRT to primary tumor, nephrectomy 4 weeks later. Nephrectomy followed 15 Gy stereotactic body radiation by 4 weeks. Radiation-treated patients gave blood at baseline, week 2 and week 4. The origin of this receptor is a man aged 60-69 years with renal cell carcinoma. The chain joins TRBV5-5 to TRBJ2-3; D is ambiguous. Here the sequenced sample was blood, taken from a patient whose treatment included radiotherapy and nephrectomy. The CDR3 here is CASSLAIGSLPTDTQYF. The CDR3 coding sequence is TGTGCCAGCAGCTTGGCCATCGGTTCCCTCCCCACAGATACGCAGTATTTT.